Listed here are 3 T cell receptor beta chains from one sample, sequenced in a study of CD8 T cells in ankylosing spondylitis. MiXCR was run by TCRdb on the 5' RACE reads, yielding one entry per CDR3 protein. The sample has some 250,000 distinct CDR3 sequences; roughly a quarter are singletons. Sequencing was done on a sample of blood, either unsorted or a sorted T cell fraction (not recorded which). The receptor source for this set is a male donor with ankylosing spondylitis or in good health (not recorded which).

This clonotype occurred a few times. The gene calls are TRBV29-1 and TRBJ1-2; D remains unclear. Germline CDR1 and CDR2: SQVTM and ANQGSEA. Between the trimmed V and J ends, which lost 7 bases and 2 bases, there was a span of 11 bases. This CDR3 contains 12 residues. The CDR3 reads CSARIENYGYTF. The DNA of the CDR3 is TGCAGCGCCAGGATAGAAAACTATGGCTACACCTTC.

J is TRBJ2-4 and V is TRBV16; 8 nucleotides agree with TRBD2. V lost 7 bases, J lost 8 bases, and 13 bases stayed unmatched. The CDR3 extends over 15 amino acids. The germline V gene encodes CDR1 KGHSY and CDR2 FQNENV. This chain's CDR3 is CASTQGSSGADIQYF. Here the CDR3 DNA reads TGTGCCAGCACCCAGGGAAGTAGCGGGGCGGACATTCAGTACTTC.

This clonotype was seen only a few times. The rearrangement uses TRBV2 and TRBJ2-2; TRBD2 aligns across 9 bases. Trimming removed 9 bases from V and 4 bases from J; junction bases left unmatched: 6. Germline-derived CDR1 and CDR2 are SNHLY and FYNNEI. This CDR3 region has 14 residues. The CDR3 DNA is TGTGCCAGGAGACTAGCGGTAATCACCGGGGAGCTGTTTTTT. This sequence encodes CARRLAVITGELFF.